Presented here are 19 T cell receptor beta chains from one specimen sequenced in a study of cytomegalovirus exposure and HLA in healthy donors. In the PCR, 60 Vbeta and 13 Jbeta primers were used. TCRdb keeps only in-frame clones here, not all; method: immunoSEQ multiplex PCR. Its clone listing holds some 34,000 clones. Sequenced: PBMCs. All receptors come from a man aged 35 to 55 in good health and CMV-seronegative.

V is TRBV27 and J is TRBJ1-1, with D hard to call. The CDR3 loop spans 13 amino acids. Germline V gives CDR1 MNHEY, CDR2 SMNVEV (reference sequence). Trimming removed 0 bases at V and 8 bases at J, with 10 bases between. CDR3 nucleotide sequence: TGTGCCAGCAGTTTATCCTTTCACAGAGAAGCTTTCTTT. Translating it yields CASSLSFHREAFF.

This rearrangement joins TRBV5-6 to TRBJ1-3; D gene unclear. Germline CDR1 and CDR2: SGHDT and YYEEEE. The V gene lost 6 bases and the J gene lost 0 bases, with 13 bases spanning the gap. This CDR3 comprises 15 residues. For the CDR3, the DNA is TGTGCCAGCACCCCGGGTCCGGACTCTGGAAACACCATATATTTT. Protein sequence: CASTPGPDSGNTIYF. The variable domain in full, with the rest retrieved from reference TRBV5-6 and TRBJ1-3, is DAGVTQSPTHLIKTRGQQVTLRCSPKSGHDTVSWYQQALGQGPQFIFQYYEEEERQRGNFPDRFSGHQFPNYSSELNVNALLLGDSALYLCASTPGPDSGNTIYFGEGSWLTVV.

This chain uses TRBV28 with TRBJ1-5; TRBD1 aligns across 9 bases. Germline V gives CDR1 MDHEN, CDR2 SYDVKM. This CDR3 comprises 13 residues. CDR3 sequence reads: CMTGTGTNQPQHF. In DNA form, the CDR3 reads TGTATGACCGGGACAGGGACCAATCAGCCCCAGCATTTT.

The chain carries TRBV7-9 and TRBJ2-1, with D possibly matching TRBD2 (6 bases). Between the trimmed V and J ends, which lost 2 bases and 9 bases, there was a span of 17 bases. CDR3 length equals 15 residues. CDR1 and CDR2 (germline): SEHNR, FQNEAQ (reference sequence). CDR3 sequence reads: CASSLLWDWGGEQFF. CDR3 coding DNA: TGTGCCAGCAGCTTATTGTGGGACTGGGGTGGTGAGCAGTTCTTC.

The chain employs TRBV7-9 and TRBJ2-5; 10 nucleotides agree with TRBD1. Trimming took 4 bases from V and 0 from J; bases not matched to a gene: 5. The CDR3 length is 16 residues. Germline V lookup: CDR1 SEHNR, CDR2 FQNEAQ (reference sequence). CDR3 in DNA: TGTGCCAGCAGCTACCGGGACAGGGGTAACCAAGAGACCCAGTACTTC. Translation gives CASSYRDRGNQETQYF.

This chain joins TRBV19 and TRBJ2-5; 7 nucleotides agree with TRBD1. Trimming cost V 2 bases and J 0 bases; bases outside gene matches: 12. This CDR3 is 18 amino acids long. CDR1 and CDR2 from the germline V gene are LNHDA and SQIVND (reference sequence). The CDR3 spells CASSITAGGRGYQETQYF. CDR3 DNA sequence: TGTGCCAGTAGTATAACGGCAGGGGGACGAGGCTACCAAGAGACCCAGTACTTC.

The rearrangement uses TRBV18 and TRBJ2-5; 7 bases map to TRBD2. Per germline, CDR1 KGHSH and CDR2 LQKENI. The V and J ends lost 0 bases and 5 bases, in that order; junction bases with no gene match: 12. This CDR3 contains 17 residues. Here the CDR3 reads CASSPPNRRQGGETQYF. The CDR3 nucleotides read TGTGCCAGCTCACCACCAAATAGGCGGCAGGGAGGGGAGACCCAGTACTTC.

CDR3 residues: CASSQDPTGEAHSSYNEQFF. CDR3 in DNA: TGCGCCAGCAGCCAAGATCCCACAGGAGAAGCCCATTCCTCCTACAATGAGCAGTTCTTC. The gene calls are TRBV4-1 and TRBJ2-1, with a possible D match to TRBD1 (5 bases). V was cut by 0 bases and J by 0 bases, with 21 bases left in between. CDR1 MGHRA and CDR2 YSYEKL come from the germline V gene. The CDR3 is 20 residues long.

J is TRBJ1-1 and V is TRBV29-1; D gene unclear. With 8 bases removed from V and 1 base from J, the gap between germline ends came to 11 bases. Germline V CDR1 and CDR2: SQVTM, ANQGSEA. This CDR3 comprises 12 residues. CDR3 bases: TGCAGCCTGCCGACTCAGAACACTGAAGCTTTCTTT. Encoded protein: CSLPTQNTEAFF.

V usage is TRBV2 and J usage is TRBJ2-5; 7 bases are shared with TRBD1. The CDR3 loop spans 13 amino acids. Germline CDR1 is SNHLY and CDR2 is FYNNEI. Germline trimming cut 4 bases from V and 4 bases from J; bases unmatched to any gene: 3. The CDR3 is CASSGDRVETQYF. The CDR3 bases are TGTGCCAGCAGTGGAGACAGGGTAGAGACCCAGTACTTC.

The chain uses TRBV5-4 and TRBJ1-5; D remains ambiguous. Per germline, CDR1 SGHNT and CDR2 YYREEE (reference sequence). Deletions cut 4 bases from V and 3 bases from J, with 5 bases between. The CDR3 sequence is 12 residues long. In DNA, the CDR3 is TGTGCCAGCAGCAGAGACAATCAGCCCCAGCATTTT. This translates into CASSRDNQPQHF.

This sequence joins TRBV6-5 and TRBJ2-7; 8 bases align to TRBD1. The CDR3 has 13 amino acids. Germline loops: CDR1 MNHEY, CDR2 SVGAGI. V dropped 6 bases and J dropped 2; count of bases not matched to a gene: 3. CDR3 sequence (DNA): TGTGCCAGCAGCTGGACAGGGACCTACGAGCAGTACTTC. Its protein is CASSWTGTYEQYF.

The CDR3 coding sequence is TGCAGCGTTGGACAGGGCAATCAGCCCCAGCATTTT. This sequence encodes CSVGQGNQPQHF. This sequence joins TRBV29-1 and TRBJ1-5, with a possible D match to TRBD1 (6 bases). The CDR3 covers 12 residues. In germline, CDR1 is SQVTM, CDR2 ANQGSEA. The V gene lost 4 bases and the J gene lost 2 bases, with 6 bases spanning the gap.

The chain recombines TRBV4-2 with TRBJ2-7, with 9 bases that match TRBD1. CDR1 and CDR2 (germline): LGHNA, YNFKEQ. This CDR3 has 15 amino acids. V shed 8 bases and J 3 bases; nucleotides not matched to a gene: 11. This CDR3 reads CASSEEDRGDYEQYF. CDR3 coding DNA: TGTGCCAGCTCTGAAGAGGACAGGGGAGACTACGAGCAGTACTTC.

The V call is TRBV7-3, the J call TRBJ2-1; TRBD2 matches 12 bases. Per the germline V gene, CDR1 is SGHTA and CDR2 is FQGTGA. Trimming at V came to 5 bases and at J to 7 bases, leaving 6 bases not matched to a gene. The CDR3 is 15 amino acids. CDR3 protein: CASSPLAGGGNEQFF. CDR3 coding DNA: TGTGCCAGCAGCCCACTAGCGGGAGGAGGGAATGAGCAGTTCTTC. Full variable domain (missing parts from reference TRBV7-3 and TRBJ2-1): GAGVSQTPSNKVTEKGKYVELRCDPISGHTALYWYRQSLGQGPEFLIYFQGTGAADDSGLPNDRFFAVRPEGSVSTLKIQRTERGDSAVYLCASSPLAGGGNEQFFGPGTRLTVL.

The chain is built from TRBV7-2 and TRBJ1-3, with a weak D call TRBD1 (5 bases). This CDR3 is 15 amino acids long. Trimming took off 3 bases at V and 1 base at J, with 10 bases between the two ends. CDR1 is SGHTA, CDR2 FQGNSA, per germline. The CDR3 coding sequence is TGTGCCAGCAGCTTTCAGGGTACGTCTGGAAACACCATATATTTT. Its protein is CASSFQGTSGNTIYF.

This sequence joins TRBV14 and TRBJ2-2; D is perhaps TRBD1 (6 bases). The germline CDR1 and CDR2 sequences are SGHDN and FVKESK. The length of the CDR3 is 16 residues. With 1 base removed from V and 3 bases from J, the gap between germline ends came to 12 bases. CDR3 protein: CASSQVTGFYTGELFF. In DNA form, the CDR3 reads TGTGCCAGCAGCCAAGTAACAGGGTTCTACACCGGGGAGCTGTTTTTT. Complete variable domain (other parts from reference TRBV14 and TRBJ2-2): EAGVTQFPSHSVIEKGQTVTLRCDPISGHDNLYWYRRVMGKEIKFLLHFVKESKQDESGMPNNRFLAERTGGTYSTLKVQPAELEDSGVYFCASSQVTGFYTGELFFGEGSRLTVL.

The J gene is TRBJ1-1, the V gene TRBV27; 7 bases fit TRBD1. The CDR3 is 15 residues long. The germline gives CDR1 MNHEY, CDR2 SMNVEV (reference sequence). The J segment lost 1 base and the V segment lost 5 bases, leaving 7 bases of the junction unmatched. The CDR3 DNA sequence: TGTGCCAGCAGTAAACGGACAGGCCCGAACACTGAAGCTTTCTTT. Translating gives CASSKRTGPNTEAFF.

The CDR3 DNA reads as TGTGCCAGTACCAATCCGACAGGGGGCGGCGGTCAGCCCCAGCATTTT. As protein: CASTNPTGGGGQPQHF. The chain combines TRBV19 with TRBJ1-5; TRBD1 matches 10 bases. The CDR3 sequence is 16 residues long. Germline V gene sequence: CDR1 LNHDA, CDR2 SQIVND (reference sequence). The trim removed 7 bases at V and 6 bases at J, leaving 12 bases unmatched. The full variable domain, completed using reference TRBV19 and TRBJ1-5, is DGGITQSPKYLFRKEGQNVTLSCEQNLNHDAMYWYRQDPGQGLRLIYYSQIVNDFQKGDIAEGYSVSREKKESFPLTVTSAQKNPTAFYLCASTNPTGGGGQPQHFGDGTRLSIL.